These 16 T cell receptor beta chains were all obtained from the same sample, sequenced in a study of radiation and T cells in renal cell carcinoma. Generated by immunoSEQ multiplex PCR, the TCRdb table keeps only in-frame clones and is missing some. The table lists some 140,000 clones, approximately 91% of them singletons. Time point described: baseline pretreatment blood. Described treatment: 15 Gy SBRT to primary tumor, nephrectomy 4 weeks later. The specimen was blood, collected from a patient whose treatment included radiotherapy and nephrectomy. These receptors were taken from a woman aged 50 to 60 with renal cell carcinoma.

This clone was observed a handful of times. CDR3 sequence reads: CASSQAGGPRRAFF. CDR3 DNA: TGTGCCAGCAGCCAAGCCGGAGGCCCCAGGCGGGCTTTCTTT. The chain combines TRBV7-9 with TRBJ1-1; no clear D. The CDR3 covers 14 residues. Per the germline V gene, CDR1 is SEHNR and CDR2 is FQNEAQ (reference sequence). Trimming shortened V by 5 bases and J by 11 bases, and 21 bases separated the two germline ends.

The chain recombines TRBV5-4 with TRBJ1-3; the D gene is possibly TRBD1 (6 bases). V was pared by 1 base and J by 4 bases, with 6 bases between. This CDR3 spans 13 amino acids. In germline, CDR1 is SGHNT, CDR2 YYREEE (reference sequence). CDR3 loop: CASSLTGGNTIYF. The CDR3 nucleotides read TGTGCCAGCAGCTTGACAGGGGGAAACACCATATATTTT.

This clone was recorded only once. This rearrangement joins TRBV7-9 to TRBJ1-1; D unclear. CDR1 and CDR2 from the germline V gene are SEHNR and FQNEAQ (reference sequence). V lost 5 bases and J lost 4, with 14 bases in between. This CDR3 spans 14 amino acids. In DNA form, the CDR3 reads TGTGCCAGCAGCCGCCCCGCCCTGGGCACTGAAGCTTTCTTT. It translates to CASSRPALGTEAFF.

The V call is TRBV18, the J call TRBJ2-7; a weak D match, TRBD2 (6 bases). Germline CDR1 KGHSH, CDR2 LQKENI. This CDR3 spans 16 amino acids. Trimming removed 4 bases at V and 0 bases at J, with 16 bases between. The CDR3 protein is CASSHNSGVSSYEQYF. CDR3 in DNA: TGTGCCAGCTCACATAACTCGGGGGTGAGCTCCTACGAGCAGTACTTC.

This chain links TRBV2 with TRBJ2-3; a possible D gene is TRBD2 (6 bases). V was cut by 6 bases and J by 4 bases, with 29 bases left in between. CDR1 and CDR2 (germline): SNHLY, FYNNEI. The CDR3 has 19 amino acids. CDR3: CASSDPVDAGFGGPDTQYF. The CDR3, as DNA: TGTGCCAGCAGCGACCCGGTCGACGCGGGGTTTGGAGGGCCAGATACGCAGTATTTT.

The chain carries TRBV9 and TRBJ1-6; D gene ambiguous. Germline V gene data show CDR1 as SGDLS and CDR2 as YYNGEE. V was shortened by 7 bases and J by 8 bases, with 19 bases between the two germline ends. The CDR3 runs 15 residues. This chain's CDR3 is CASRRIPEEDSPLHF. DNA for the CDR3: TGTGCCAGCCGCAGAATCCCGGAGGAGGATTCACCCCTCCACTTT.

The rearrangement joins TRBV9 to TRBJ1-1, with no clear D. V was shortened by 0 bases and J by 1 base, with 10 bases between the two germline ends. The CDR3 contains 15 residues. Germline-derived CDR1 and CDR2 are SGDLS and YYNGEE. CDR3 protein: CASSVGIQKNTEAFF. Here the CDR3 DNA reads TGTGCCAGCAGCGTAGGCATACAGAAGAACACTGAAGCTTTCTTT.

The V and J genes are TRBV9 and TRBJ2-3; 8 bases line up with TRBD1. There are 20 residues in the CDR3. The V and J ends lost 4 bases and 0 bases, in that order; junction bases with no gene match: 19. Germline CDR1 and CDR2: SGDLS and YYNGEE. CDR3 sequence (DNA): TGTGCCAGCAGCTCCCCCCTGGGACAGGTCCGGGGGTCTAGCACAGATACGCAGTATTTT. Translation: CASSSPLGQVRGSSTDTQYF.

The rearrangement links TRBV10-3 to TRBJ1-5; D unclear. Germline V gene sequence: CDR1 ENHRY, CDR2 SYGVKD. The CDR3 is made up of 14 amino acids. Trimming pared 2 bases from V and 4 bases from J, leaving 9 bases between. CDR3 in amino acids: CAISEVGANQPQHF. The CDR3 coding sequence is TGTGCCATCAGTGAGGTGGGTGCAAATCAGCCCCAGCATTTT.

The chain employs TRBV19 and TRBJ2-7; 7 positions match TRBD2. V trimming: 7 bases; J trimming: 0 bases; junction bases outside the gene matches: 18. The CDR3 length is 18 residues. CDR1 LNHDA and CDR2 SQIVND come from the germline V gene (reference sequence). For the CDR3, the DNA is TGTGCCAGTACCTCCGATGGTAGGGCGGGGGATTTCTCCTACGAGCAGTACTTC. This codes for CASTSDGRAGDFSYEQYF.

The rearrangement links TRBV5-4 to TRBJ1-2; 9 bases fit TRBD1. The germline V gene encodes CDR1 SGHNT and CDR2 YYREEE (reference sequence). The CDR3 extends over 13 amino acids. J lost 7 bases, V lost 4 bases, and 5 bases had no gene match. Written as DNA, the CDR3 is TGTGCCAGCAGCACGGACAGGGGCTTTGGCTACACCTTC. Amino acids: CASSTDRGFGYTF.

The count of this clone is one. This chain joins TRBV2 and TRBJ2-3; TRBD1 agrees at 9 bases. The V gene's germline CDR1 is SNHLY and CDR2 FYNNEI. The CDR3 runs 17 residues. Trimming took 6 bases from V and 0 from J; bases not matched to a gene: 10. CDR3: CASSLVRDRESTDTQYF. CDR3 nucleotides: TGTGCCAGCAGCCTCGTGAGGGACAGGGAAAGCACAGATACGCAGTATTTT.

The V and J genes are TRBV6-5 and TRBJ2-2; D is unresolved. The CDR3 is 12 residues long. Germline V lookup: CDR1 MNHEY, CDR2 SVGAGI. V lost 8 bases and J 2 bases, leaving 6 bases between the germline ends. The CDR3 DNA sequence: TGTGCCAGCGGGGATAACACCGGGGAGCTGTTTTTT. Translated, it gives CASGDNTGELFF.

In this sample, this clone turned up once. V is TRBV5-1 and J is TRBJ1-3; D gene unclear. The length of the CDR3 is 17 residues. Germline V gives CDR1 SGHRS, CDR2 YFSETQ. Deletions cut 0 bases from V and 1 base from J, with 14 bases between. The DNA of the CDR3 is TGCGCCAGCAGCTTGGTTGGGGTGAAGTTTTCTGGAAACACCATATATTTT. It translates to CASSLVGVKFSGNTIYF.

V usage is TRBV7-2 and J usage is TRBJ1-2; maybe TRBD1 (6 bases). V dropped 5 bases and J dropped 4 bases, with 17 bases sitting between them. Germline CDR1 reads SGHTA; CDR2 reads FQGNSA. The CDR3 runs 15 residues. CDR3 sequence: CASSAIYTGSYGYTF. In nucleotides, the CDR3 is TGTGCCAGCAGCGCAATTTACACAGGGTCCTATGGCTACACCTTC.

The chain couples TRBV13 to TRBJ1-4, with 10 bases that match TRBD1. CDR1 and CDR2 (germline): PRHDT, FYEKMQ (reference sequence). The CDR3 length is 15 residues. V lost 2 bases to trimming and J lost 8 bases; unmatched junction nucleotides: 5. Here the CDR3 DNA reads TGTGCCAGCAGCTTAAGGACAGGGGGAAGAGAAAAACTGTTTTTT. Encoded protein: CASSLRTGGREKLFF. The variable domain in full, with the rest retrieved from reference TRBV13 and TRBJ1-4, is AAGVIQSPRHLIKEKRETATLKCYPIPRHDTVYWYQQGPGQDPQFLISFYEKMQSDKGSIPDRFSAQQFSDYHSELNMSSLELGDSALYFCASSLRTGGREKLFFGSGTQLSVL.